The count of the clone carrying this T cell receptor beta chain is one. The sample originates from a study of cytomegalovirus exposure and HLA in healthy donors. The primer mix had 60 Vbeta and 13 Jbeta primers. The assay was immunoSEQ multiplex PCR, and TCRdb's table has in-frame clones only and misses some. The table records tens of thousands of clones, about 90% of them present only once. The TCR originated in a man younger than 35 in good health and CMV-seronegative. The sample comprised PBMCs.

Here the CDR3 reads CASSSISGRGETQYF. The CDR3 DNA reads as TGTGCCAGCAGCTCCATATCCGGCAGGGGAGAGACCCAGTACTTC. J is TRBJ2-5 and V is TRBV7-3; possibly TRBD1 for D (6 bases). The CDR3 contains 15 residues. V was trimmed by 4 bases and J by 4 bases, leaving 16 bases between them. Per the germline V gene, CDR1 is SGHTA and CDR2 is FQGTGA.